Sequencing of this T cell receptor beta chain was carried out in a study of cytomegalovirus exposure and HLA in healthy donors. It was with 60 Vbeta and 13 Jbeta primers that the PCR ran. Assay: immunoSEQ multiplex PCR; the TCRdb copy retains only in-frame clones and omits some. The profile covers about 100,000 clones, with nearly 65% appearing a single time and approximately 4.8% taken by the ten largest. The V and J ends lost 6 bases and 12 bases respectively, with 20 bases between them. CDR3 length: 14 amino acids. Germline V gene data show CDR1 as MNHEY and CDR2 as SVGAGI. This chain links TRBV6-5 with TRBJ1-4; D might be TRBD1 (5 bases). The origin of this receptor is a human donor in good health. Sequencing was carried out using PBMCs. The CDR3: CASSLGLGRGELFF. CDR3 sequence (DNA): TGTGCCAGCAGCCTCGGTCTGGGGAGGGGAGAACTGTTTTTT.